This TCR beta chain was identified in a study of blood T cell repertoires in COVID-19. CDR1 is SGHTA, CDR2 FQGTGA, per germline. The V gene lost 0 bases and the J gene lost 6 bases, with 11 bases spanning the gap. The CDR3 contains 14 residues. Assay: immunoSEQ multiplex PCR; the TCRdb copy retains only in-frame clones and omits some. The sample records more than 110,000 clones, about 88% being singletons. The V gene is TRBV7-3, the J gene TRBJ1-2; D perhaps matches TRBD1 (6 bases). The clonotype was recovered from a human donor in a cohort sampled during active COVID-19. The sample was peripheral blood. The CDR3 nucleotides read TGTGCCAGCAGCTTAACTGGCAGGGGCGATGGCTACACCTTC. Its protein is CASSLTGRGDGYTF.